This TCR beta chain was sequenced for a study of blood T cell repertoires in COVID-19 (dated by TCRdb to between 2020 and 2021). Looking at the study overall: Collaborator samples came from the United States, Italy and Spain and covered acute and convalescent phases of COVID-19. The material from the prospective study consisted of cDNA or gDNA derived from T cells, B-cell-depleted T cells, or PBMCs. Deeply sampled blood TCRbeta repertoires from subjects exposed to, actively infected with, or recovered from COVID-19 were included in the dataset. The repertoires were made available in a free public database intended to serve as a resource for research on the immune response to SARS-CoV-2. Samples were obtained from the ongoing ImmuneRACE study (first 160 participants) and from some 1,200 subjects provided by 6 global collaborators. Sample metadata almost always included a de-identified subject ID, COVID-19 status, age in years and sex. Where available, HLA class I and class II types were obtained from metadata supplied by the sample provider rather than from assay-based typing. Study-level results and caveats: The quantity of clinical and demographic metadata differed by source and by participant and was supplied without curation.

In the prospective study, participants were roughly 18 to 95 years old, resided in 20 to 30 geographic areas of the United States, and were enrolled through a virtual design. In the prospective study, participants were assigned to cohorts based on the clinical history participants reported in a screening survey and a study questionnaire. Each participant in the prospective study had whole blood, serum and a nasopharyngeal or oropharyngeal swab collected by mobile phlebotomists. Over a roughly 2-month period, participants in the prospective study had the option of providing additional blood draws and questionnaires. Before DNA extraction, prospective study blood samples were shipped either frozen or at room temperature. The CDR3 runs 14 residues from the cysteine to the phenylalanine. Only the CDR3 portion is preserved as DNA: 42 bases, with reading frame beginning at the first base. Ends trimmed: V by 4 bases, J by 8 bases; bases unmatched to a gene: 5. The germline V gene supplies CDR1 KGHSH and CDR2 LQKENI.

TCRbeta CDR3 regions were amplified from genomic DNA by means of the immunoSEQ Assay, a bias-controlled multiplex PCR. As for the original processing: The number of nucleated cells in each sample was estimated by amplification of reference gene primers within the assay. To quantify the absolute abundance of each unique TCRbeta CDR3 rearrangement, sequence reads were collapsed and filtered. Productive Simpson clonality was computed per sample as the square root of Simpson's diversity index over productive rearrangements. In its TCRdb copy, this immuneACCESS table keeps in-frame sequences only and misses some clones. Where compared with another copy, unresolved V genes explain less than half of these, and the others have no known cause. V and J calls and clone size are those listed in that table; D and trimming were worked out from the DNA. In all, the sample holds roughly 190,000 clones, and 65% to 90% of those were seen once. The ten top clones hold 5.2% of the sample.

In the case of this clone: The antigen it recognizes is unknown. Within one base of it there is no much larger clone, and no base qualities were kept.

Here the chain combines TRBV18 and TRBJ1-6; 7 nucleotides in the junction match TRBD1. Sequenced sample: PBMCs or T cells enriched from blood (not recorded which). The origin of this receptor is a woman between 55 and 75 years old with acute COVID-19. The CDR3 in this case is CASSRTGTDSPLHF. The DNA is TGTGCCAGCTCACGGACCGGGACAGATTCACCCCTCCACTTT.